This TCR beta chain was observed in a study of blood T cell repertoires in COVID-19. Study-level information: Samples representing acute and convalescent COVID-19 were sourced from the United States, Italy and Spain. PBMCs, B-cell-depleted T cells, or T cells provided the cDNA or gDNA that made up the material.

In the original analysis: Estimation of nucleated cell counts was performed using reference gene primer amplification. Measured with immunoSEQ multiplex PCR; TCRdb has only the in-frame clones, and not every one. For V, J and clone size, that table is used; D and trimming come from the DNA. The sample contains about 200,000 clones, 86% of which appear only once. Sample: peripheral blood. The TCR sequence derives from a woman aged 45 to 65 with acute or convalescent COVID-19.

The CDR3 nucleotides read TGTGCCAGCAGTGAACAGGGAAGTTTCGAGCAGTACTTC. This codes for CASSEQGSFEQYF. The chain uses TRBV2 and TRBJ2-7, with D tentatively TRBD1 (5 bases). Germline CDR1 reads SNHLY; CDR2 reads FYNNEI. V lost 2 bases and J 6 bases, leaving 11 bases between the germline ends. The CDR3 totals 13 residues.